This T cell receptor beta chain emerged from a study of OX40 agonist ivuxolimab in advanced cancers. Study-level points and caveats: Among some nonresponders, normalized T-cell clonal expansion was also low.

The method was immunoSEQ multiplex PCR; TCRdb's version includes in-frame clones alone and lacks a portion of them. Here the sample spans about 82,000 clones, around nine tenths being singletons. Germline V gives CDR1 ENHRY, CDR2 SYGVKD. CDR3 size: 15 residues. Deletions cut 7 bases from V and 1 base from J, with 16 bases between. To note about this clone: The antigen is not known.

The specimen was CD4+ or CD8+ T cells sorted from blood, collected in a trial of the OX40 agonist ivuxolimab. The genes are TRBV10-3 and TRBJ1-1; tentatively, D is TRBD1 (6 bases). The TCR sequence derives from an adult with an advanced solid tumor such as melanoma, head and neck, liver or kidney cancer. The CDR3 sequence: CAITETGYGNTEAFF. CDR3 DNA sequence: TGTGCCATCACCGAAACAGGGTACGGGAACACTGAAGCTTTCTTT.